The clone carrying this TCR beta chain appeared a few times. TCRdb recomputed calls from the 5' RACE reads with MiXCR, one row per CDR3 protein. Of 300,000 to 350,000 distinct CDR3 sequences in the sample, around 19% are singletons; the top ten hold about 21%. This sample was taken from a study of T-cell memory formation after mild COVID-19. In germline, CDR1 is SGHAT, CDR2 FQNNGV. The CDR3 covers 19 residues. The V segment lost 2 bases and the J segment 5 bases; nucleotides outside the gene matches: 15. The specimen was PBMCs or a T cell subset sorted from them (not recorded which). This receptor was identified in a man aged 18 to 30 who had mild COVID-19 (a few samples of this study predate the infection). Cell type and time point are not known. The gene calls are TRBV11-2 and TRBJ2-3, with TRBD2 matching over 11 bases. This chain's CDR3 is CASSLNYDTSGGNLDTQYF. In DNA, the CDR3 is TGTGCCAGCAGCTTAAATTACGACACTAGCGGGGGAAACCTAGATACGCAGTATTTT. The full variable domain, rest sourced from reference TRBV11-2 and TRBJ2-3, is EAGVAQSPRYKIIEKRQSVAFWCNPISGHATLYWYQQILGQGPKLLIQFQNNGVVDDSQLPKDRFSAERLKGVDSTLKIQPAKLEDSAVYLCASSLNYDTSGGNLDTQYFGPGTRLTVL.